The 16 T cell receptor beta chains presented below share a single source sample, sequenced in a study of CD8 T cells in ankylosing spondylitis. Via MiXCR, TCRdb re-called the 5' RACE reads, giving one row per CDR3 protein. The sample shows 200,000 to 300,000 distinct CDR3 sequences, under 35% of them seen only once. Input material: blood, either unsorted or a sorted T cell fraction (not recorded which). Every receptor here comes from a male donor with ankylosing spondylitis or in good health (not recorded which).

V and J are TRBV12-3 or TRBV12-4 and TRBJ2-7; D is unclear. The CDR3 loop spans 13 amino acids. Trimming left V 5 bases short and J 3 bases short, with 11 bases between. In DNA form, the CDR3 reads TGTGCCAGCAGTCCCGGGCAATTCTACGAGCAGTACTTC. It codes for CASSPGQFYEQYF.

To note about this clonotype: At one end, the junction sequence differs from germline, possibly due to a read error. The V call is TRBV29-1, the J call TRBJ1-1; D ambiguous. Germline V gene sequence: CDR1 SQVTM, CDR2 ANQGSEA. The CDR3 length is 12 residues. The CDR3 loop is CSVEGANTESFF. CDR3 nucleotides: TGCAGCGTTGAAGGGGCAAACACTGAATCTTTCTTT.

This clonotype was recorded a few times. The CDR3 nucleotides are TGTGCCAGCAGTTTGGGCGGGGGCCCCACAGATACGCAGTATTTT. Protein sequence: CASSLGGGPTDTQYF. The rearrangement joins TRBV27 to TRBJ2-3, with D perhaps TRBD2 (7 bases). The CDR3 loop spans 15 amino acids. CDR1 is MNHEY and CDR2 is SMNVEV in the germline V gene (reference sequence). V lost 3 bases, J lost 2 bases, and 12 bases lay in between.

For this clonotype: One end of the junction is discordant with germline, which a read error may explain. The chain couples TRBV28 to TRBJ2-1; TRBD2 matches 7 bases. This CDR3 spans 16 amino acids. The V gene's germline CDR1 is MDHEN and CDR2 SYDVKM. The CDR3 coding sequence is TGTGCCAGCAGTTTAGCGGGGGAGAGCTCCTACAATGAGCACTTCTTC. This sequence encodes CASSLAGESSYNEHFF.

The chain links TRBV12-3 or TRBV12-4 to TRBJ2-7; TRBD1 aligns across 7 bases. V shed 1 base, J shed 7 bases, and the junction held 4 bases outside the gene matches. The CDR3 extends over 13 amino acids. CDR3 in DNA: TGTGCCAGCAGTTTAGGGACAGGCCGGGAGCAGTACTTC. This encodes CASSLGTGREQYF.

This chain uses TRBV9 with TRBJ2-1; 8 bases fit TRBD2. Germline V lookup: CDR1 SGDLS, CDR2 YYNGEE. This CDR3 is 16 amino acids long. V was clipped by 4 bases and J by 6 bases; unmatched bases: 12. The CDR3 DNA sequence: TGTGCCAGCAGCCCTCGGACTAGCCTTTTCGCCAATGAGCAGTTCTTC. This sequence encodes CASSPRTSLFANEQFF.

This clonotype was recorded many times. The gene calls are TRBV20-1 and TRBJ2-1; the match to TRBD2 covers 10 bases. The ends lost 0 bases at V and 8 bases at J; junction bases unmatched: 7. The CDR3 contains 15 residues. Germline V gene lookup returns CDR1 DFQATT and CDR2 SNEGSKA (reference sequence). CDR3 protein: CSAREASGGAYEQFF. In DNA form, the CDR3 reads TGCAGTGCTAGAGAAGCCAGCGGGGGGGCGTATGAGCAGTTCTTC.

The chain couples TRBV2 to TRBJ2-3, with 12 bases aligning to TRBD2. The length of the CDR3 is 15 residues. Trimming took 6 bases from V and 2 from J; bases not matched to a gene: 3. The germline gives CDR1 SNHLY, CDR2 FYNNEI. The CDR3 nucleotides read TGTGCCAGCAGCAGGACTAGCGGGATCACAGATACGCAGTATTTT. It encodes CASSRTSGITDTQYF.

The chain is built from TRBV9 and TRBJ2-7; D is undetermined. This CDR3 has 14 amino acids. Germline CDR1 reads SGDLS; CDR2 reads YYNGEE. The V and J ends lost 2 bases and 2 bases respectively, with 11 bases between them. The CDR3 nucleotides are TGTGCCAGCAGCGTCTTGTCAGGACCCTACGAGCAGTACTTC. The encoded protein is CASSVLSGPYEQYF.

CDR3 sequence reads: CASSLTGFEAFF. The CDR3 DNA reads as TGTGCCAGCAGCCTGACAGGGTTTGAAGCTTTCTTT. The chain links TRBV28 to TRBJ1-1; 7 bases are shared with TRBD1. Losses at the gene ends were 6 bases for V and 7 bases for J; bases not matched to a gene: 5. The CDR3 consists of 12 residues. CDR1 and CDR2 (germline): MDHEN, SYDVKM.

J is TRBJ1-5 and V is TRBV4-1; possibly TRBD1 for D (5 bases). The V end was cut by 1 base, the J end by 2 bases, with 9 bases between. Germline V gene sequence: CDR1 MGHRA, CDR2 YSYEKL. The CDR3 is 15 amino acids. The CDR3 nucleotides are TGCGCCAGCAGCCAAGGCGGGGCTGGCAATCAGCCCCAGCATTTT. This codes for CASSQGGAGNQPQHF.

The rearrangement links TRBV4-1 to TRBJ2-3; D remains unclear. Trimming removed 8 bases at V and 12 bases at J, with 12 bases between. CDR3 length equals 10 residues. Germline CDR1 is MGHRA and CDR2 is YSYEKL. The CDR3, as DNA: TGCGCCAGCGGGGTCATGGCACAGTATTTT. Translated: CASGVMAQYF.

This clonotype was observed at least ten times. This chain connects TRBV29-1 to TRBJ2-1, with D tentatively TRBD1 or TRBD2 (6 bases each). CDR3 length: 16 residues. The V and J ends lost 6 bases and 0 bases respectively, with 18 bases between them. In germline, CDR1 is SQVTM, CDR2 ANQGSEA. CDR3 residues: CSVVLEGGSSYNEQFF. Written as DNA, the CDR3 is TGCAGCGTCGTCCTCGAGGGGGGAAGCTCCTACAATGAGCAGTTCTTC.

The chain employs TRBV20-1 and TRBJ2-5, with D unclear. The CDR3 is made up of 12 amino acids. The germline V and J ends were trimmed by 5 bases and 3 bases, with 10 bases remaining between them. The germline V gene encodes CDR1 DFQATT and CDR2 SNEGSKA (reference sequence). CDR3 region: CSAEDGKETQYF. CDR3 nucleotide sequence: TGCAGTGCTGAGGACGGTAAAGAGACCCAGTACTTC.

The gene calls are TRBV5-5 and TRBJ2-2, with a possible D match to TRBD1 (5 bases). There are 17 residues in the CDR3. Germline-derived CDR1 and CDR2 are SGHKS and YYEKEE (reference sequence). Trimming removed 5 bases at V and 3 bases at J, with 20 bases between. CDR3 residues: CASRPQARVVDTGELFF. CDR3 sequence (DNA): TGTGCCAGCAGACCGCAGGCCAGGGTAGTGGACACCGGGGAGCTGTTTTTT.

The chain links TRBV5-1 to TRBJ2-7, with D possibly being TRBD1 or TRBD2 (5 bases each). Germline V gene data show CDR1 as SGHRS and CDR2 as YFSETQ. The germline V and J ends were trimmed by 4 bases and 4 bases, with 15 bases remaining between them. This CDR3 comprises 14 residues. The CDR3 region is CASSPGAATYEQYF. The DNA of the CDR3 is TGCGCCAGCAGCCCCGGGGCGGCTACTTACGAGCAGTACTTC.